This T cell receptor (beta chain) was captured by sequencing in a study of Graves' ophthalmopathy and Graves' hyperthyroidism. Study-wide findings and caveats: Also, most clonotypes expanded in the thyroid above 0.001 frequency appeared in blood. Sensitivity reached 87.88% and specificity roughly 81% for a 13-signature model separating ophthalmopathy from stable hyperthyroidism.

This clonotype was seen ten or more times. The antigen is undetermined. The authors amplified TCR beta CDR3 regions, and they did so from RNA transcripts for repertoire sequencing. After a first-round RT-PCR with HTBI primers, a second-round multiplex PCR was run. TCRdb redid the calling of the multiplex PCR reads with MiXCR, one entry per CDR3 protein. The table has about 500,000 distinct CDR3 sequences, under 45% seen once. The V and J ends lost 4 bases and 1 base respectively, with 8 bases between them. CDR1 and CDR2 from the germline V gene are SGHKS and YYEKEE (reference sequence). The CDR3 spans 13 residues.

This clonotype was obtained from an adult man with Graves' hyperthyroidism. Sequenced input: peripheral blood or thyroid tissue (not recorded which). The rearrangement joins TRBV5-5 to TRBJ1-1; D is ambiguous. CDR3 residues: CASSPVPNTEAFF. CDR3 nucleotides: TGTGCCAGCAGCCCGGTTCCGAACACTGAAGCTTTCTTT.